Shown below are 18 T cell receptor beta chains from a single sample sequenced in a study of shared clonotypes between healthy human individuals. TCRdb keeps only in-frame clones here, not all; method: immunoSEQ multiplex PCR. Found here are some 2 million clones, around 96% of them singletons; the top ten hold 1.2%. The naive CD8 subset, CD45RO-negative cells positively selected for CCR7, excluded terminally differentiated effector memory CD45RA+ cells. The specimen sequenced was naive CD8+ T cells sorted from blood. Receptors originate from a man younger than 35 in good health.

The chain carries TRBV5-6 and TRBJ2-5; possibly TRBD2 for D (7 bases). V was cut by 0 bases and J by 5 bases, with 14 bases left in between. This CDR3 has 15 amino acids. Looked up from germline, CDR1 is SGHDT and CDR2 is YYEEEE. The CDR3 is CASSLGGGASETQYF. CDR3 bases: TGTGCCAGCAGCTTGGGAGGGGGGGCCTCGGAGACCCAGTACTTC.

This clone has just one count. Other nucleotide sequences in the sample specify the same CDR3. The chain joins TRBV6-5 to TRBJ2-7, with D unresolved. The germline V gene has CDR1 MNHEY and CDR2 SVGAGI. V was cut by 4 bases and J by 3 bases, with 7 bases left in between. This CDR3 spans 12 amino acids. For the CDR3, the DNA is TGTGCCAGCAGTTCCCACAGCTACGAGCAGTACTTC. This sequence encodes CASSSHSYEQYF.

This sequence joins TRBV7-9 and TRBJ2-6; 7 positions match TRBD1. With 1 base clipped from V and 2 bases from J, the junction kept 8 bases outside the gene matches. CDR1 and CDR2 (germline): SEHNR, FQNEAQ (reference sequence). The CDR3 runs to 18 residues. This CDR3 is CASSLGETGRTGANVLTF. CDR3 DNA: TGTGCCAGCAGCTTAGGGGAGACAGGGCGCACTGGGGCCAACGTCCTGACTTTC.

This chain links TRBV21-1 with TRBJ2-5; the DNA was not compared with TRBD2, the D call given in the table. TRBV21-1 is classified as a pseudogene. The CDR3 consists of 12 residues. For the CDR3, the DNA is TGTGCCAGCAGTGGACTAGCGGGGGAGTCTTACTTC. Amino acids: CASSGLAGESYF.

This clone has just one count. CDR3 coding DNA: TGTGCCAGCAGCCCGTATCCGCTGGGGCAGAACACTGAAGCTTTCTTT. Protein: CASSPYPLGQNTEAFF. V is TRBV11-2 and J is TRBJ1-1, with TRBD1 as a possible D gene (5 bases). Trimming pared 5 bases from V and 1 base from J, leaving 17 bases between. This CDR3 is built from 16 residues. Germline lookup yields CDR1 SGHAT and CDR2 FQNNGV.

The genes are TRBV11-2 and TRBJ2-7; D unclear. This CDR3 is 12 amino acids long. The V gene's germline CDR1 is SGHAT and CDR2 FQNNGV. V was clipped by 8 bases and J by 4 bases, with 12 bases between them. The CDR3 here is CASFKMGYEQYF. Here the CDR3 DNA reads TGTGCCAGCTTCAAGATGGGTTACGAGCAGTACTTC.

Turning to this clone: A read error may account for a junction end that differs from germline. The V and J genes are TRBV7-7 and TRBJ2-7, with D perhaps TRBD2 (5 bases). The CDR3 totals 13 residues. CDR1 is SSHAT and CDR2 is FNYEAQ in the germline V gene (reference sequence). CDR3 coding DNA: TGTGCTAGCAGCTTAGCAGTCGGGGACGAGCAGTACTTC. It encodes CASSLAVGDEQYF. The whole variable domain, filled in from reference TRBV7-7 and TRBJ2-7, reads GAGVSQSPRYKVTKRGQDVTLRCDPISSHATLYWYQQALGQGPEFLTYFNYEAQPDKSGLPSDRFSAERPEGSISTLTIQRTEQRDSAMYRCASSLAVGDEQYFGPGTRLTVT.

The V and J genes are TRBV5-6 and TRBJ2-7, with D unresolved. The germline V gene has CDR1 SGHDT and CDR2 YYEEEE. There are 13 residues in the CDR3. V was pared by 4 bases and J by 5 bases, with 13 bases between. CDR3 protein: CASSPPLSHEQYF. CDR3 bases: TGTGCCAGCAGCCCCCCGTTGAGCCACGAGCAGTACTTC.

The chain employs TRBV11-2 and TRBJ2-7, with D uncertain. Trimming left V 0 bases short and J 1 base short, with 10 bases between. The CDR3 has 15 residues. CDR1 is SGHAT, CDR2 FQNNGV, per germline. CDR3 nucleotide sequence: TGTGCCAGCAGCTTAGATTGGCGGTTGTCCTACGAGCAGTACTTC. Its protein is CASSLDWRLSYEQYF.

The J gene is TRBJ1-2, the V gene TRBV6-5; no clear D gene. Germline assignment: CDR1 MNHEY and CDR2 SVGAGI. The CDR3 covers 13 residues. V was cut by 5 bases and J by 3 bases, with 10 bases left in between. The CDR3 region is CASSPNPHYGYTF. The CDR3 DNA follows: TGTGCCAGCAGTCCCAACCCCCACTATGGCTACACCTTC.

The chain is built from TRBV9 and TRBJ2-6, with a weak D call TRBD1 (5 bases). Deletions cut 4 bases from V and 2 bases from J, with 13 bases between. The CDR3 has 16 residues. Germline V gene sequence: CDR1 SGDLS, CDR2 YYNGEE. The CDR3 DNA reads TGTGCCAGCAGCCTATATAGGGGAACTGGGGCCAACGTCCTGACTTTC. Translating gives CASSLYRGTGANVLTF. Variable domain in full (rest from reference TRBV9 and TRBJ2-6): DSGVTQTPKHLITATGQRVTLRCSPRSGDLSVYWYQQSLDQGLQFLIQYYNGEERAKGNILERFSAQQFPDLHSELNLSSLELGDSALYFCASSLYRGTGANVLTFGAGSRLTVL.

The chain is built from TRBV9 and TRBJ2-7, with TRBD2 identical over 7 bases. The CDR3 contains 16 residues. J gave up 5 bases and V 4 bases, and 15 bases lay outside the gene matches. Germline V gene data show CDR1 as SGDLS and CDR2 as YYNGEE. This CDR3 reads CASSLPDGGGGDEQYF. Here the CDR3 DNA reads TGTGCCAGCAGCCTCCCGGATGGTGGGGGAGGGGACGAGCAGTACTTC.

This clone was detected once. The chain carries TRBV7-6 and TRBJ2-7; 11 bases are shared with TRBD2. Germline V CDR1 and CDR2: SGHVS, FNYEAQ. V shed 5 bases and J 5 bases; nucleotides not matched to a gene: 2. CDR3 size: 13 residues. The CDR3 loop is CASSRGLADEQYF. The CDR3 DNA follows: TGTGCCAGCAGCCGGGGACTAGCGGACGAGCAGTACTTC.

The chain uses TRBV5-1 and TRBJ1-2; 8 bases match TRBD1. V lost 2 bases, J lost 8 bases, and 8 bases stayed unmatched. Germline V lookup: CDR1 SGHRS, CDR2 YFSETQ. The CDR3 runs 14 residues. The CDR3 coding sequence is TGCGCCAGCAGCTTACCTCAGGGGGCGGAAGGCTACACCTTC. This codes for CASSLPQGAEGYTF.

The V gene is TRBV10-2, the J gene TRBJ1-2, with D possibly matching TRBD1 (5 bases). The CDR3 is made up of 10 amino acids. CDR1 and CDR2 from the germline V gene are WSHSY and SAAADI. Between the trimmed V and J ends, which lost 7 bases and 7 bases, there was a span of 7 bases. The CDR3 DNA reads TGCGCCAGCATGGGGCTTGGCTACACCTTC. Translation gives CASMGLGYTF.

The chain employs TRBV30 and TRBJ2-1, with TRBD1 identical over 7 bases. The CDR3 loop spans 14 amino acids. The germline gives CDR1 GTSNPN, CDR2 SVGIG (reference sequence). J was trimmed by 4 bases and V by 5 bases; bases with no gene match: 8. CDR3 in DNA: TGTGCCTGGTCTGTACCAGGGGGTTACAATGAGCAGTTCTTC. Translation: CAWSVPGGYNEQFF.

V usage is TRBV11-2 and J usage is TRBJ2-7; 10 nucleotides match TRBD1. The junction had 6 bases not matched to a gene; V was cut back by 5 bases and J by 5 bases. This CDR3 comprises 14 residues. CDR1 SGHAT and CDR2 FQNNGV come from the germline V gene. The DNA for the CDR3 is TGTGCCAGCAGCCCGACGGACAGGGGGAACGAGCAGTACTTC. Amino acids: CASSPTDRGNEQYF.

The gene calls are TRBV9 and TRBJ2-4; 12 bases are a match to TRBD2. V shed 3 bases, J shed 6 bases, and the junction held 10 bases outside the gene matches. This CDR3 is built from 17 residues. CDR1 and CDR2 from the germline V gene are SGDLS and YYNGEE. The CDR3 nucleotides are TGTGCCAGCAGCGACCTAGCGGGAGGGCCTGGTGGAAACATTCAGTACTTC. Encoded protein: CASSDLAGGPGGNIQYF. The whole variable domain, remainder taken from reference TRBV9 and TRBJ2-4, is DSGVTQTPKHLITATGQRVTLRCSPRSGDLSVYWYQQSLDQGLQFLIQYYNGEERAKGNILERFSAQQFPDLHSELNLSSLELGDSALYFCASSDLAGGPGGNIQYFGAGTRLSVL.